The rows below give T cell receptor beta chains drawn from one sample of a study of a mutant IDH1 vaccine in newly diagnosed glioma. No antigen has been assigned to these receptors. Sequenced by immunoSEQ multiplex PCR; TCRdb stores in-frame clones only, minus some. Among about 26,000 clones, around 80% were seen once, and the ten largest hold about 7.2%. The source was PBMCs, collected from a glioma patient whose treatment included an IDH1 peptide vaccine. The receptors come from a man aged 40-55 years with glioma. Some clones in this sample may be carry-over from other donors' samples. The CDR3 runs from the conserved cysteine through the conserved F or W. A D gene is named only where the DNA matches it firmly. Clone size appears in some rows only: once, few, many, or a class for an expanded clone.

V gene	J gene	D gene	clone size	CDR3 DNA	CDR3 protein
TRBV21-1	TRBJ1-1	-	-	TGTGCCAGCAGCAAAGTGTGGGGGGGGGCTACTTGGACTGAAGCTTTCTTT	CASSKVWGGATWTEAFF
TRBV6-1	TRBJ2-5	-	-	TGTGCCAGCAGCTGGGGGGCAGGGGAAGAGACCCAGTACTTC	CASSWGAGEETQYF
TRBV18	TRBJ2-1	TRBD1	few	TGTGCCAGCTCACCGAATACAGGGGGTGGTGAGCAGTTCTTC	CASSPNTGGGEQFF
TRBV7-2	TRBJ1-2	-	-	TGTGCCAGCAGCTTAGGTTGGGTGGGGCAGGATGTAAGTGGCTACACCTTC	CASSLGWVGQDVSGYTF
TRBV11-2	TRBJ2-7	TRBD1	-	TGTGCCAGCAGCTTAAGGACAGGGACAAGCTCCTACGAGCAGTACTTC	CASSLRTGTSSYEQYF
TRBV25-1	TRBJ1-2	TRBD1	-	TGTGCCAGCAGTGCCGGATATGGCACAGGGGGCCTGGACTATGGCTACACCTTC	CASSAGYGTGGLDYGYTF
TRBV5-1	TRBJ2-5	-	-	TGCGCCAGCAGCCCGGACGGCAGTGTAGCCGAGACCCAGTACTTC	CASSPDGSVAETQYF
TRBV23-1	TRBJ1-4	TRBD1	-	TGCGCCAGCAGTCAATCGGGGACAGGGGAAGAAAAACTGTTTTTT	CASSQSGTGEEKLFF
TRBV7-9	TRBJ2-2	TRBD1	-	TGTGCCAGCACCAGATTGGCAGGGGGCACCGGGGAGCTGTTTTTT	CASTRLAGGTGELFF
TRBV18	TRBJ1-5	-	-	TGTGCCAGCTCCCTTAGGGGGGACAACAATCAGCCCCAGCATTTT	CASSLRGDNNQPQHF
TRBV4-1	TRBJ2-3	-	once	TGCGCCAGCAGCCAAGAAAGGGGTTTTGTTACAGATACGCAGTATTTT	CASSQERGFVTDTQYF
TRBV18	TRBJ1-2	-	-	TGTGCCAGCTCACCAGGGACACTCAACTATGGCTACACCTTC	CASSPGTLNYGYTF
TRBV27	TRBJ2-7	-	-	TGTGCCAGCAAGAATACCGAGGGTTTCGAGCAGTACTTC	CASKNTEGFEQYF
TRBV5-4	TRBJ2-2	-	once	TGTGCCAGCAGCTTGGAACCCGAGCTGGCGAACACCGGGGAGCTGTTTTTT	CASSLEPELANTGELFF
TRBV30	TRBJ1-6	-	once	TGTGCCTGGAGTCTAACAGGCTTAAGCTCCTATAATTCACCCCTCCACTTT	CAWSLTGLSSYNSPLHF
TRBV20-1	TRBJ2-1	-	once	TGCAGTGCTAGAGATGTGGATGAGCAGTTCTTC	CSARDVDEQFF
TRBV21-1	TRBJ1-1	-	few	TGTGCCAGCAGCAAAGCGCACAAGAATCCCACTGAAGCTTTCTTT	CASSKAHKNPTEAFF
TRBV5-4	TRBJ2-3	TRBD1	few	TGTGCCAGCAGCCCATCCGGGACAGTGACAGATACGCAGTATTTT	CASSPSGTVTDTQYF
TRBV5-1	TRBJ2-7	-	few	TGCGCCAGCAGCTTGGTAGGGTTTTACGAGCAGTACTTC	CASSLVGFYEQYF
TRBV7-6	TRBJ2-2	-	-	TGTGCCAGCAGCTTACCGGTCGGGGAGCTGTTTTTT	CASSLPVGELFF
TRBV9	TRBJ2-7	TRBD1	-	TGTGCCAGCAGCGCCTGGGACAGGACGGAGCAGTACTTC	CASSAWDRTEQYF
TRBV28	TRBJ2-2	-	-	TGTGCGTCCTGGAAGAACACCGGGGAGCTGTTTTTT	CASWKNTGELFF
TRBV5-6	TRBJ1-6	TRBD1	-	TGTGCCAGCAGCTGGACAGGGGGAAATTCACCCCTCCACTTT	CASSWTGGNSPLHF
TRBV13	TRBJ1-5	-	-	TGTGCCAGCAGCTTATCAGGGAGCAATCAGCCCCAGCATTTT	CASSLSGSNQPQHF
TRBV5-4	TRBJ2-7	-	-	TGTGCCAGCAGCTCCGATAGAAGAGGAGAGCAGTACTTC	CASSSDRRGEQYF
TRBV5-1	TRBJ1-5	-	-	TGCGCCAGCGCAGAGGGCCCGGGGCAGCCCCAGCATTTT	CASAEGPGQPQHF
TRBV6-4	TRBJ2-5	-	-	TGTGCCAGCAGTGAGAACAGGCAAGAGACCCAGTACTTC	CASSENRQETQYF
TRBV18	TRBJ2-3	-	-	TGTGCCAGCTCGCCGACCGACCCCAGCGGGCCCCCTAGCACAGATACGCAGTATTTT	CASSPTDPSGPPSTDTQYF
TRBV10-3	TRBJ1-4	-	-	TGTGCCATCAGATCTGGACAGAATGAAAAACTGTTTTTT	CAIRSGQNEKLFF
TRBV7-9	TRBJ1-1	-	-	TGTGCCAGCAGCGCGACCTCTGAAGCTTTCTTT	CASSATSEAFF
TRBV2	TRBJ2-7	TRBD1	once	TGTGCCAGCAGGTATGGGACAGGGGAAGTCTACGAGCAGTACTTC	CASRYGTGEVYEQYF
TRBV27	TRBJ2-2	-	-	TGTGCCAGCAGTTTAAAGGGGAACACCGGGGAGCTGTTTTTT	CASSLKGNTGELFF
TRBV6-1	TRBJ1-3	TRBD1	-	TGTGCCAGCACCGAGGGGGCGATGGGAAACACCATATATTTT	CASTEGAMGNTIYF
TRBV10-3	TRBJ2-7	-	-	TGTGCCATCAGTGTACGGGGCCCCTACGAGCAGTACTTC	CAISVRGPYEQYF
TRBV23-1	TRBJ1-5	-	-	TGCGCCAGCAGTCACCTAAATAAAGGTAGCAATCAGCCCCAGCATTTT	CASSHLNKGSNQPQHF
TRBV5-6	TRBJ2-1	TRBD2	few	TGTGCCAGCAGCTTCTCTAGCGGGGTATACAATGAGCAGTTCTTC	CASSFSSGVYNEQFF
TRBV11-3	TRBJ2-3	-	-	TGTGCCAGCAGTTTGGGCGTCAGCATCACAGATACGCAGTATTTT	CASSLGVSITDTQYF
TRBV4-1	TRBJ1-4	-	once	TGCGCCAGCAGAGTAACACCAGGAGGGGAAAAACTGTTTTTT	CASRVTPGGEKLFF
TRBV4-2	TRBJ1-3	-	-	TGTGCCAGCAGCCAAGATCCACAGGGAGAAAACACCATATATTTT	CASSQDPQGENTIYF
TRBV10-3	TRBJ2-1	-	-	TGTGCCATCCTCCAGGCTGGGGGGAATGAGCAGTTCTTC	CAILQAGGNEQFF
TRBV11-1	TRBJ1-6	-	-	TGTGCCAGCAGCTTACTTGACCGCCGCTATAATTCACCCCTCCACTTT	CASSLLDRRYNSPLHF
TRBV5-1	TRBJ2-2	-	few	TGCGCCAGCAGCTTAAGGGGGGAGACCGGGGAGCTGTTTTTT	CASSLRGETGELFF